Each of the 21 T cell receptor beta chains below was sequenced from the same sample in a study of identical twins. TCRdb recomputed calls from the 5' RACE reads with MiXCR, one row per CDR3 protein. The sample includes about 690,000 distinct CDR3 sequences, around 6% seen only once; the top ten take around 2%. Sequencing input: naive T cells sorted from blood. The receptor set was obtained from a man in his late teens or twenties in good health.

This clonotype showed up many times. The chain links TRBV7-2 to TRBJ2-1, with D possibly being TRBD2 (6 bases). The germline CDR1 and CDR2 sequences are SGHTA and FQGNSA. Trimming cost V 0 bases and J 8 bases, with 17 bases left between them. The CDR3 is 16 amino acids. The CDR3 coding sequence is TGTGCCAGCAGCTTAGCGTTGCAGGGAGGTTCCTATGAGCAGTTCTTC. Translation gives CASSLALQGGSYEQFF.

At least ten counts were recorded for this clonotype. The chain has TRBV11-2 and TRBJ2-1, with 12 bases identical to TRBD2. The germline V gene encodes CDR1 SGHAT and CDR2 FQNNGV. V gave up 5 bases and J gave up 1 base; unmatched junction bases: 3. The length of the CDR3 is 16 residues. The CDR3 nucleotides read TGTGCCAGCAGCCCTACTAGCGGGAGGTCCTACAATGAGCAGTTCTTC. Translated, it gives CASSPTSGRSYNEQFF.

The chain's CDR3 is CASRLAGAYEQYV. Here the CDR3 DNA reads TGTGCCAGCAGACTAGCGGGAGCCTACGAGCAGTACGTC. The chain couples TRBV2 to TRBJ2-7; the match to TRBD2 covers 11 bases. The V and J ends lost 6 bases and 2 bases, in that order; junction bases with no gene match: 0. Germline values: CDR1 SNHLY, CDR2 FYNNEI. This CDR3 has 13 residues.

This clonotype was recorded at least ten times. V gene TRBV5-1 combines with J gene TRBJ1-1; a weak D match, TRBD1 (5 bases). This CDR3 is 14 amino acids long. Looked up from germline, CDR1 is SGHRS and CDR2 is YFSETQ. V was trimmed by 3 bases and J by 0 bases, leaving 9 bases between them. The CDR3 spells CASSSGTLNTEAFF. The DNA for the CDR3 is TGCGCCAGCAGCTCCGGGACTTTGAACACTGAAGCTTTCTTT.

The rearrangement joins TRBV5-1 to TRBJ1-2; TRBD1 matches 9 bases. Germline trimming cut 3 bases from V and 7 bases from J; bases unmatched to any gene: 4. Germline CDR1 SGHRS, CDR2 YFSETQ. The CDR3 runs 13 residues. Here the CDR3 DNA reads TGCGCCAGCAGCTGGACAGGGGATCCTGGCTACACCTTC. Its translation: CASSWTGDPGYTF.

In its sample, this clonotype was seen a few times. This chain uses TRBV3-1 with TRBJ2-2; TRBD2 agrees at 7 bases. The CDR3 spans 15 residues. The V gene's germline CDR1 is LGHDT and CDR2 YNNKEL (reference sequence). The trim removed 10 bases at V and 1 base at J, leaving 9 bases unmatched. The chain's CDR3 is CATLRERGNTGELFF. CDR3 nucleotide sequence: TGTGCCACCCTCAGGGAGCGGGGGAACACCGGGGAGCTGTTTTTT.

This clonotype was observed a handful of times. The J gene is TRBJ2-1, the V gene TRBV7-8; D uncertain. This CDR3 has 16 residues. Trimming took off 1 base at V and 9 bases at J, with 19 bases between the two ends. Germline assignment: CDR1 SGHVS and CDR2 FQNEAQ. CDR3 residues: CASSLVSGPLVPEQFF. The CDR3, as DNA: TGTGCCAGCAGCTTAGTGTCGGGCCCTCTTGTCCCTGAGCAGTTCTTC.

This clonotype was detected many times. The chain has TRBV12-3 or TRBV12-4 and TRBJ2-3; D is ambiguous. This CDR3 has 12 amino acids. Trimming pared 4 bases from V and 0 bases from J, leaving 2 bases between. The CDR3 spells CASSWSTDTQYF. In nucleotides, the CDR3 is TGTGCCAGCAGTTGGAGCACAGATACGCAGTATTTT.

At least ten counts were recorded for this clonotype. The chain links TRBV20-1 to TRBJ2-7; D uncertain. The germline V and J ends were trimmed by 3 bases and 1 base, with 10 bases remaining between them. This CDR3 has 13 residues. Germline V gene sequence: CDR1 DFQATT, CDR2 SNEGSKA (reference sequence). The CDR3 DNA follows: TGCAGTGCTAGTTGGGCCGGGTCCTACGAGCAGTACGTC. Residues: CSASWAGSYEQYV.

This clonotype has ten or more counts. The gene calls are TRBV6-1 and TRBJ1-5; D unclear. Trimming took 8 bases from V and 0 from J, leaving 11 bases between them. CDR1 is MNHNS, CDR2 SASEGT, per germline. The CDR3 totals 14 residues. DNA for the CDR3: TGTGCCAGCGCCGAACAGAATAGCAATCAGCCCCAGCATTTT. Amino acids: CASAEQNSNQPQHF.

Only a few counts were recorded for this clonotype. The genes are TRBV28 and TRBJ2-7; 8 bases are shared with TRBD2. J gave up 1 base and V 10 bases, and 6 bases lay outside the gene matches. Germline V gene lookup returns CDR1 MDHEN and CDR2 SYDVKM. This CDR3 is 13 amino acids long. CDR3 loop: CATRGGSSYEQYV. For the CDR3, the DNA is TGTGCCACCCGCGGGGGGTCTTCCTACGAGCAGTACGTC.

This clonotype was seen ten or more times. The chain couples TRBV5-1 to TRBJ2-2; D unresolved. V was trimmed by 0 bases and J by 7 bases, leaving 4 bases between them. The CDR3 length is 12 residues. CDR1 is SGHRS and CDR2 is YFSETQ in the germline V gene. As DNA, the CDR3 is TGCGCCAGCAGCTTGGCGAGCGGGGAGCTGTTTTTT. Translation: CASSLASGELFF.

This clonotype was seen a few times. This sequence joins TRBV29-1 and TRBJ1-2; D gene unclear. Germline CDR1 SQVTM, CDR2 ANQGSEA. V dropped 6 bases and J dropped 2 bases, with 13 bases sitting between them. The CDR3 runs to 13 residues. This CDR3 reads CSVNRGANYGYTF. For the CDR3, the DNA is TGCAGCGTCAACCGGGGTGCCAACTATGGCTACACCTTC.

The chain uses TRBV6-2 or TRBV6-3 and TRBJ1-5; 7 bases align to TRBD1. J was trimmed by 2 bases and V by 7 bases; bases with no gene match: 8. This CDR3 is built from 15 residues. The germline gives CDR1 MNHEY, CDR2 SVGEGT. Here the CDR3 DNA reads TGTGCCAGCAACGAACAGGGGTGGGGCAATCAGCCCCAGCATTTT. Translation: CASNEQGWGNQPQHF.

This clonotype has more than one count but fewer than ten. The chain employs TRBV15 and TRBJ2-3; 7 nucleotides match TRBD2. CDR1 and CDR2 from the germline V gene are LNHNV and YYDKDF (reference sequence). Germline trimming cut 6 bases from V and 4 bases from J; bases unmatched to any gene: 13. This CDR3 is built from 16 residues. CDR3 amino acids: CATSLGRGDPPDTQYF. The CDR3 DNA reads as TGTGCCACCAGTCTTGGGAGGGGCGACCCTCCAGATACGCAGTATTTT.

This clonotype was observed many times. The chain is built from TRBV5-6 and TRBJ1-2; D is unclear. CDR3 length: 16 amino acids. V was pared by 2 bases and J by 0 bases, with 14 bases between. Germline loops: CDR1 SGHDT, CDR2 YYEEEE. In DNA, the CDR3 is TGTGCCAGCAGCTTCGGACGGGATAAAGCTAACTATGGCTACACCTTC. Residues: CASSFGRDKANYGYTF.

This clonotype has at least ten counts. The chain recombines TRBV12-3 or TRBV12-4 with TRBJ1-4; D may be TRBD1 (5 bases). Trimming shortened V by 5 bases and J by 0 bases, and 16 bases separated the two germline ends. CDR3 length: 17 amino acids. For the CDR3, the DNA is TGTGCCAGCAGTCGCGGGTGGACAACCTCAACTAATGAAAAACTGTTTTTT. Amino acids: CASSRGWTTSTNEKLFF.

This clonotype was seen at least ten times. J is TRBJ2-7 and V is TRBV10-3; TRBD1 matches 9 bases. With 6 bases clipped from V and 4 bases from J, the junction kept 7 bases outside the gene matches. The germline V gene encodes CDR1 ENHRY and CDR2 SYGVKD. There are 14 residues in the CDR3. In nucleotides, the CDR3 is TGTGCCATCAGCCCACAGGGGGCGAGGTACGAGCAGTACGTC. Its translation is CAISPQGARYEQYV.

Ten or more counts support this clonotype. CDR3 amino acids: CASSLRHINQPQHF. The DNA of the CDR3 is TGTGCCAGCAGCTTAAGACACATTAATCAGCCCCAGCATTTT. This chain joins TRBV7-2 and TRBJ1-5; D is unresolved. CDR1 SGHTA and CDR2 FQGNSA come from the germline V gene. The V and J ends lost 2 bases and 4 bases respectively, with 9 bases between them. The CDR3 is made up of 14 amino acids.

This clonotype was seen only a few times. V gene TRBV7-2 combines with J gene TRBJ2-2, with TRBD1 identical over 8 bases. The J segment lost 4 bases and the V segment lost 7 bases, leaving 8 bases of the junction unmatched. This CDR3 is 15 amino acids long. Germline V gives CDR1 SGHTA, CDR2 FQGNSA. The CDR3 bases are TGTGCCAGCACCCTTCCCACAGGGGGCACCGGGGAGCTGTTTTTT. Translation: CASTLPTGGTGELFF.

This clonotype has ten or more counts. This chain links TRBV10-2 with TRBJ1-6, with a possible D match to TRBD1 (6 bases). Trimming cost V 7 bases and J 2 bases, with 6 bases left between them. The CDR3 has 13 amino acids. From germline, CDR1 is WSHSY and CDR2 SAAADI. The CDR3 protein is CASTGAYNSPLHF. The DNA for the CDR3 is TGCGCCAGCACAGGGGCCTATAATTCACCCCTCCACTTT.